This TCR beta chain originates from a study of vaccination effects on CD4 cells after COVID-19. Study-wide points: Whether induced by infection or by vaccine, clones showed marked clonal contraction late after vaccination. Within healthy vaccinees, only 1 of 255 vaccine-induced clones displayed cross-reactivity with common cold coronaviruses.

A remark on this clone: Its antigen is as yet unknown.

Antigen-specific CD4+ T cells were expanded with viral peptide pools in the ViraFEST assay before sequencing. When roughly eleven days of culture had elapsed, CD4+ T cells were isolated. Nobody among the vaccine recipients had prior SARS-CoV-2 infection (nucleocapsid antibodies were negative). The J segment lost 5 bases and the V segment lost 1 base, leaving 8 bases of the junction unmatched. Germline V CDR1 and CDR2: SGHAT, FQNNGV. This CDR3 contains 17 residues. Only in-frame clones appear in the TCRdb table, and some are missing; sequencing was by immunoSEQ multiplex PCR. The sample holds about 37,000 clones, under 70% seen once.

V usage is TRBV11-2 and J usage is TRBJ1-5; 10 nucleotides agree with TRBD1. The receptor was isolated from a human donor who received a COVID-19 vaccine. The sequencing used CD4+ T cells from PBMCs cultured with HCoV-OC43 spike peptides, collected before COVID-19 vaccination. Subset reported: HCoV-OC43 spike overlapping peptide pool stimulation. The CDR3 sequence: CASSLVPDGTGDQPQHF. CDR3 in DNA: TGTGCCAGCAGCTTAGTTCCCGACGGGACAGGGGATCAGCCCCAGCATTTT.